This T cell receptor (beta chain) stems from a study of OX40 agonist ivuxolimab in advanced cancers. For the study in its entirety: Ivuxolimab was an agonistic, fully human IgG2 monoclonal antibody directed against OX40 (CD134), a costimulatory receptor. Intravenous ivuxolimab was administered to patients every 2 weeks at six dose levels: 0.01, 0.1, 0.3, 1.5, 3 and 10 mg/kg. Among the roughly 54 dose-escalation patients, approximately 20 had hepatocellular carcinoma, around 15 melanoma, 9 renal cell carcinoma and 9 head and neck cancer. In the dose-escalation cohort, 75% to 85% of patients were male, and the mean age was roughly 60 years with a range of roughly 20 to 80. Patients were allowed to have had prior anti-PD-1, anti-PD-L1 or anti-CTLA-4 therapy, and about 40% of the dose-escalation patients had been treated with checkpoint inhibitors. Partial responses occurred in three dose-escalation patients: two with cutaneous melanoma and one with hepatocellular carcinoma. Peripheral TCRbeta sequencing aimed to test whether ivuxolimab altered TCR sequence diversity and caused clonal T-cell expansion. The paper reports the monotherapy dose-escalation portion (N = 52 patients) of the phase I ivuxolimab trial.

Genomic DNA was isolated from the sorted cells so that the TCRbeta CDR3 region could be sequenced. TCRbeta CDR3 regions were sequenced using the immunoSEQ Assay. TCRdb's version of the immuneACCESS table is confined to in-frame rearrangements and falls short of the full clone set. An unresolved V gene accounts for under half of the shortfall where checked; the remainder is of unknown origin. The sample table records around 66,000 clones; around 90% of these occur just once. Just under 0.35% of the sample is in the top ten clones. The CDR3 spans 16 residues, from the cysteine through the phenylalanine. The read is trimmed to its CDR3 DNA, 48 bases read in frame from base 1. Trimming removed 7 bases from V and 4 bases from J; the gene matches leave 12 bases unexplained. CDR1 and CDR2 are drawn from the germline V gene: SNHLY, FYNNEI. Concerning this clone: Its target antigen remains unknown. Base qualities were left out, and no much larger clone turns up one base away.

Patients with a history of autoimmune disease or receiving systemic immunosuppression were excluded from the trial. In every dose cohort, peripheral blood was drawn for TCR sequencing at baseline, cycle 4 day 1, and cycle 7 day 1. The samples were taken from a phase I, first-in-human, multicenter, open-label dose-escalation trial of ivuxolimab. Adults with locally advanced or metastatic melanoma, renal cell carcinoma, hepatocellular carcinoma or head and neck squamous cell carcinoma were enrolled in the trial. CD4+ and CD8+ T cells were sorted separately from peripheral blood before TCR sequencing. Points the paper makes about the study in general: Low levels of normalized T-cell clonal expansion were also seen in some nonresponding patients. In the 0.1-3.0 mg/kg groups, partial responders were among the patients with the lowest normalized peripheral clonal expansion, particularly in CD8+ T cells. On average, CD8+ T cells showed more expanded clones than CD4+ T cells after ivuxolimab. At doses of 0.1 to 3.0 mg/kg, clonal expansion of both CD4+ and CD8+ T cells in blood was seen between baseline and week 6. The antigen specificity of the peripheral T cells that underwent clonal expansion was not determined.

Sequences were derived from CD4+ or CD8+ T cells sorted from blood, sampled in a trial of the OX40 agonist ivuxolimab. The rearranged chain carries TRBV2 and TRBJ1-5; a stretch of 8 junction bases matches TRBD1. The source is an adult with an advanced solid tumor such as melanoma, head and neck, liver or kidney cancer. The encoded CDR3 is CASKLGRTGTNQPQHF. Read as DNA, the sequence is TGTGCCAGCAAACTTGGAAGGACAGGGACTAATCAGCCCCAGCATTTT.